This T cell receptor beta chain was identified during a study of Graves' ophthalmopathy and Graves' hyperthyroidism. Beta-chain TCR CDR3 regions were amplified from RNA transcripts. Scientists carried out first-round RT-PCR using HTBI primers and then a second-round multiplex PCR. From the multiplex PCR reads, TCRdb called clonotypes with MiXCR, one entry per CDR3 protein. The sample shows just over 600,000 distinct CDR3 sequences, 22% of them seen only once. As to this clonotype: Antigen specificity is unknown.

Germline V lookup: CDR1 LNHDA, CDR2 SQIVND (reference sequence). Trimming shortened V by 2 bases and J by 0 bases, and 14 bases separated the two germline ends. This CDR3 region has 16 residues. The study recruited hyperthyroidism patients aged 18 to 65 who were newly diagnosed, under 2 months' duration. Study-level results: Stable hyperthyroidism and ophthalmopathy were told apart by a 13-signature model, which achieved just over 85% sensitivity and just over 80% specificity. The authors also found most expanded thyroid clonotypes above 0.001 frequency in blood.

This sequence joins TRBV19 and TRBJ2-7, with D maybe TRBD1 (6 bases). Sequenced input: peripheral blood. The TCR sequence derives from a woman aged 18-29 years with stable Graves' hyperthyroidism. Some clones in this sample may be carry-over from other donors' samples. For the CDR3, the DNA is TGTGCCAGTAGTATATCTTCCCAGGACAGCTCCTACGAGCAGTACTTC. Its protein is CASSISSQDSSYEQYF.